This T cell receptor beta chain appears in the sequencing data of a study of spatial heterogeneity in lung cancer. Study-level background: Fewer alpha-chain than beta-chain sequences were consistently detected. Raw-read counts averaged over ten per unique TCR and UMI combination. Whole-study findings and limits: More often at tumor resection than at routine follow-up, ubiquitous expanded tumor TCRs were detected in the blood.

V gave up 5 bases and J gave up 1 base, with 29 bases separating them. The CDR3 is made up of 21 amino acids. Germline loops: CDR1 SGHTA, CDR2 FQGNSA. TCRdb re-called the 5' RACE reads through MiXCR, storing one row per CDR3 protein. The sample yields about 82,000 distinct CDR3 sequences, 10% to 15% seen once. A remark on this clonotype: Its matching antigen is unknown.

As to time point: sample taken at primary tumor resection. Researchers sequenced whole RNA taken from tumor, nontumor lung or frozen PBMC without sorting. The donors comprised 60 to 85 untreated early-stage non-small cell lung cancer patients. The specimen was PBMCs, collected at surgery. The TCR was taken from a male donor with early-stage non-small cell lung cancer. V and J are TRBV7-2 and TRBJ2-2, with D perhaps matching TRBD2 (5 bases). The CDR3, as DNA: TGTGCCAGCAGCCCTGACCCGACGGGGAATATTTTATATAAGAACACCGGGGAGCTGTTTTTT. Residues: CASSPDPTGNILYKNTGELFF.